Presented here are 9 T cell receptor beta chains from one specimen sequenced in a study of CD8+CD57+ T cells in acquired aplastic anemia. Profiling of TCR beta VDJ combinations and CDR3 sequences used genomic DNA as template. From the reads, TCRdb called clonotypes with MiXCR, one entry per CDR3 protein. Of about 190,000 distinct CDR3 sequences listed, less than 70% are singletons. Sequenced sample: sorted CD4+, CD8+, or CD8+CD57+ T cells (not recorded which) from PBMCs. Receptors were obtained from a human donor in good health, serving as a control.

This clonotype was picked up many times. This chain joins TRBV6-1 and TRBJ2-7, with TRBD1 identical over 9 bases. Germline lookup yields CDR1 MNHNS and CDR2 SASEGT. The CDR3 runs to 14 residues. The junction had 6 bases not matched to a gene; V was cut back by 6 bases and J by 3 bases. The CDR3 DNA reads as TGTGCCAGCAGAGAACAGGGGGCGAGCTACGAGCAGTACTTC. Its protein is CASREQGASYEQYF.

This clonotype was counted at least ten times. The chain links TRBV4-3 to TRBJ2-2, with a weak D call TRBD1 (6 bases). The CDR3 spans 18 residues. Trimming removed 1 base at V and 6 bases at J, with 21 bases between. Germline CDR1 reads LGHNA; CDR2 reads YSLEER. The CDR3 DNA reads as TGCGCCAGCAGCCAAGCACATCTTGGGGCAGGGGCCGCCGGGGAGCTGTTTTTT. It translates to CASSQAHLGAGAAGELFF.

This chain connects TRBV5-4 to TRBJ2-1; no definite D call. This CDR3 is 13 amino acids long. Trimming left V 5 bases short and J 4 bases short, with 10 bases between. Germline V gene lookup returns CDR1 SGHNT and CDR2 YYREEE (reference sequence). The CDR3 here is CASSPTQYNEQFF. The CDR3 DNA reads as TGTGCCAGCAGTCCAACCCAGTACAATGAGCAGTTCTTC.

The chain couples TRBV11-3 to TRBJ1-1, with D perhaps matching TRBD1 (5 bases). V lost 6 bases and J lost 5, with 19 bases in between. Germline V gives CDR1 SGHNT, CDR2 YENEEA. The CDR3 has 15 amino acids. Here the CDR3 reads CASRSGAGGRTEAFF. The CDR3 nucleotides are TGTGCCAGCAGATCCGGGGCAGGTGGCAGGACTGAAGCTTTCTTT.

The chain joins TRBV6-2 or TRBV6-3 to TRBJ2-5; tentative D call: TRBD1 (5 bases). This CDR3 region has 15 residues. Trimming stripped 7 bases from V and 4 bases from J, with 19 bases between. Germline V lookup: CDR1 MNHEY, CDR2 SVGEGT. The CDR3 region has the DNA TGTGCCAGCAACTACGTCGCTAGGGGAAGAGAGACCCAGTACTTC. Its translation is CASNYVARGRETQYF.

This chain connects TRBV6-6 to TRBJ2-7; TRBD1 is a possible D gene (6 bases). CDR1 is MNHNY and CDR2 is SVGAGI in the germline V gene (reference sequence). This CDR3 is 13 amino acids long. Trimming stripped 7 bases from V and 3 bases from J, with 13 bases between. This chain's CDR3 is CASTESRGYEQYF. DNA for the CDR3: TGTGCCAGCACCGAGTCCAGGGGCTACGAGCAGTACTTC.

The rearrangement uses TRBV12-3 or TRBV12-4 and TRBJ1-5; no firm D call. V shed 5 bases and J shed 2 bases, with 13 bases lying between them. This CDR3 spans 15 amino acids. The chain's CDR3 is CASSGDGVGNQPQHF. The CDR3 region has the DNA TGTGCCAGCAGTGGAGATGGAGTGGGCAATCAGCCCCAGCATTTT.

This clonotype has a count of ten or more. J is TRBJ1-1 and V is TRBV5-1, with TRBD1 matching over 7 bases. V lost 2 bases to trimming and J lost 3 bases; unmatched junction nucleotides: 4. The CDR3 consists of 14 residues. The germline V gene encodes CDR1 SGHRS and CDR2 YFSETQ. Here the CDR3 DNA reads TGCGCCAGCAGCTTAGGAGGGGGCGACACTGAAGCTTTCTTT. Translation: CASSLGGGDTEAFF. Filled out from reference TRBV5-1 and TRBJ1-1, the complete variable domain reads KAGVTQTPRYLIKTRGQQVTLSCSPISGHRSVSWYQQTPGQGLQFLFEYFSETQRNKGNFPGRFSGRQFSNSRSEMNVSTLELGDSALYLCASSLGGGDTEAFFGQGTRLTVV.

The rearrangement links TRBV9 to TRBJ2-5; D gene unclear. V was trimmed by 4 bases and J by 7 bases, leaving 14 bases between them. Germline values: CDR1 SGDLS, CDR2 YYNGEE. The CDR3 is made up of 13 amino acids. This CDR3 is CASSQDDAVTQYF. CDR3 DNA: TGTGCCAGCAGCCAAGACGACGCTGTGACCCAGTACTTC.